A selection of T cell receptor beta chains follows, all from one sample in a study of T cells in Graves' hyperthyroidism and ophthalmopathy. Each CDR3 protein gets one entry after TCRdb re-called the multiplex PCR reads with MiXCR. The sample includes hundreds of thousands of distinct CDR3 sequences, roughly 45% of them seen just once. Sequenced input: peripheral blood or thyroid tissue (not recorded which). The origin of the receptors is an adult man with Graves' disease, either hyperthyroidism or ophthalmopathy (not recorded which). The CDR3 runs from the conserved cysteine through the conserved F or W. The D gene is left open where the match is weak. Clone size is not always given. Where it is, it says once, few, many or a class for expanded clones.

TRBV12-3/TRBV12-4,NA,TRBJ2-1,NA,CAISDTRDEQFF,TGTGCCATCAGTGATACAAGGGATGAGCAGTTCTTC
TRBV7-9,many,TRBJ2-7,NA,CASSANIGHEYEQYF,TGTGCCAGCAGCGCAAATATCGGACACGAGTACGAGCAGTACTTC
TRBV15,many,TRBJ1-2,TRBD1,CATSSEDRVAYGYTF,TGTGCCACCAGCAGCGAGGACAGGGTCGCCTATGGCTACACCTTC
TRBV6-5,NA,TRBJ1-6,NA,CATQISLYNSPLHF,TGTGCCACCCAGATCAGCCTTTATAATTCACCCCTCCACTTT
TRBV5-1,NA,TRBJ1-1,NA,CASSLDGVTEAFF,TGCGCCAGCAGCTTGGACGGGGTTACTGAAGCTTTCTTT
TRBV29-1,NA,TRBJ1-1,TRBD1,CSTTRGHGTEAFF,TGCAGCACCACCAGGGGGCACGGCACTGAAGCTTTCTTT
TRBV7-9,few,TRBJ2-5,TRBD2,CASSSLAGLQETQYF,TGTGCCAGCAGCTCGTTAGCGGGGCTCCAAGAGACCCAGTACTTC
TRBV20-1,NA,TRBJ1-6,NA,CSARGGSGNSPLHF,TGCAGTGCTAGAGGGGGCTCGGGGAATTCACCCCTCCACTTT
TRBV25-1,NA,TRBJ2-7,NA,CASSATPDGYEQYF,TGTGCCAGCAGTGCCACCCCCGACGGGTACGAGCAGTACTTC
TRBV29-1,NA,TRBJ1-1,TRBD1,CSARRTGGMDTEAFF,TGCAGTGCTAGACGGACAGGGGGGATGGACACTGAAGCTTTCTTT
TRBV29-1,many,TRBJ1-1,TRBD1,CSVEAPTGGSEAFF,TGCAGCGTTGAAGCTCCGACAGGGGGGTCTGAAGCTTTCTTT
TRBV12-3/TRBV12-4,NA,TRBJ1-4,NA,CASSPEVGTRVEKLFF,TGTGCCAGCAGCCCGGAGGTGGGGACACGGGTTGAAAAACTGTTTTTT
TRBV7-3,NA,TRBJ2-2,TRBD2,CASSPGGLAIAGELFF,TGTGCCAGCAGCCCCGGGGGACTAGCGATCGCCGGGGAGCTGTTTTTT
TRBV6-6,few,TRBJ1-2,TRBD1,CAVRTGGFYGYTF,TGTGCCGTGCGGACAGGCGGTTTCTATGGCTACACCTTC
TRBV7-9,NA,TRBJ2-5,TRBD2,CASSPSSGKFGETQYF,TGTGCCAGCAGCCCTTCTAGCGGGAAATTTGGGGAGACCCAGTACTTC
TRBV15,NA,TRBJ1-4,NA,CATSRDFGNEKLFF,TGTGCCACCAGCAGAGATTTCGGGAATGAAAAACTGTTTTTT
TRBV20-1,few,TRBJ2-5,TRBD1,CSASRTGIRETQYF,TGCAGTGCTAGCAGGACAGGGATTCGAGAGACCCAGTACTTC
TRBV29-1,NA,TRBJ2-7,NA,CSVAPGAYEQYF,TGCAGCGTCGCCCCAGGAGCCTACGAGCAGTACTTC
TRBV24-1,NA,TRBJ2-2,NA,CATSDNAGEPFF,TGTGCCACCAGTGATAACGCCGGGGAGCCGTTTTTT
TRBV9,few,TRBJ2-7,TRBD1,CASSASPGQGGSAYEQYF,TGTGCCAGCAGCGCGTCCCCGGGACAGGGGGGATCAGCTTACGAGCAGTACTTC
TRBV11-2,NA,TRBJ2-5,NA,CASSGATSKETQYF,TGTGCCAGCAGCGGAGCAACTAGCAAAGAGACCCAGTACTTC
TRBV4-1,few,TRBJ2-7,NA,CASSQAGIKQYF,TGCGCCAGCAGCCAAGCAGGGATCAAGCAGTACTTC
TRBV7-6,NA,TRBJ2-1,TRBD2,CASSTHVPGGPGNEQFF,TGTGCCAGCAGCACACATGTCCCGGGGGGGCCGGGCAATGAGCAGTTCTTC
TRBV7-9,NA,TRBJ1-5,TRBD1,CASSLRVGTENQPQHF,TGTGCCAGCAGCTTGCGTGTAGGGACAGAAAATCAGCCCCAGCATTTT
TRBV29-1,many,TRBJ1-1,NA,CSVEGNLNTEAFF,TGCAGCGTTGAAGGCAACTTGAACACTGAAGCTTTCTTT
TRBV6-1,once,TRBJ2-7,TRBD2,CASSRLAEQGYEQYF,TGTGCCAGCAGCAGACTAGCGGAACAAGGCTACGAGCAGTACTTC
TRBV7-9,many,TRBJ1-1,NA,CASSFPGFRSGTEAFF,TGTGCCAGCAGCTTCCCAGGCTTCCGATCGGGAACTGAAGCTTTCTTT
TRBV7-8,NA,TRBJ2-7,NA,CASSLVGQNEQYF,TGTGCCAGCAGCTTAGTAGGTCAAAACGAGCAGTACTTC
TRBV7-8,many,TRBJ2-7,NA,CASSSGLATYEQYF,TGTGCCAGCAGCTCAGGACTGGCGACCTACGAGCAGTACTTC
TRBV5-1,few,TRBJ1-6,NA,CASSLEAYNSPLHF,TGCGCCAGCAGCTTGGAAGCTTATAATTCACCCCTCCACTTT
TRBV7-8,many,TRBJ1-5,TRBD1,CASSLTGVNQPQHF,TGTGCCAGCAGCCTAACAGGGGTCAATCAGCCCCAGCATTTT
TRBV7-3,many,TRBJ1-6,NA,CASSEVGRANSPLHF,TGTGCCAGCAGCGAAGTGGGCAGGGCGAATTCACCCCTCCACTTT
TRBV20-1,NA,TRBJ2-5,NA,CSARDWGHSVQETQYF,TGCAGTGCTAGAGATTGGGGACACTCGGTCCAAGAGACCCAGTACTTC
TRBV5-1,NA,TRBJ2-5,TRBD1,CASGGQGGRGTQYF,TGCGCCAGCGGGGGACAGGGAGGGCGAGGGACCCAGTACTTC
TRBV4-1,NA,TRBJ2-7,TRBD1,CASSQSTGVLEQYF,TGCGCCAGCAGCCAATCAACAGGGGTCCTCGAGCAGTACTTC
TRBV7-6,few,TRBJ2-2,NA,CASSLGQNKAPGELFF,TGTGCCAGCAGCTTAGGACAAAACAAGGCACCCGGGGAGCTGTTTTTT
TRBV24-1,many,TRBJ2-5,NA,CATSGLEGQETQYF,TGTGCCACCAGTGGACTCGAGGGCCAAGAGACCCAGTACTTC
TRBV10-3,NA,TRBJ1-5,NA,CAISQGQHF,TGTGCCATCTCACAGGGCCAGCATTTT
TRBV12-1,few,TRBJ2-7,NA,CASSVAQIGEQYF,TGTGCCAGCAGCGTTGCCCAGATAGGGGAGCAGTACTTC
TRBV25-1,NA,TRBJ1-4,NA,CASSGGYNEKLFF,TGTGCCAGCAGTGGTGGGTACAATGAAAAACTGTTTTTT
TRBV10-3,many,TRBJ2-5,NA,CAISESEETQYF,TGTGCCATCAGTGAGTCTGAAGAGACCCAGTACTTC
TRBV20-1,NA,TRBJ2-7,NA,CSARDPGRDYEQYF,TGCAGTGCTAGGGATCCGGGACGGGACTACGAGCAGTACTTC
TRBV20-1,NA,TRBJ2-7,TRBD1,CSATTGDNDEQYF,TGCAGTGCAACGACAGGGGATAACGACGAGCAGTACTTC
TRBV7-9,NA,TRBJ1-3,TRBD1,CASSLVTGAHLSSGNTIYF,TGTGCCAGCAGCTTGGTAACAGGGGCCCACCTCAGCTCTGGAAACACCATATATTTT
TRBV6-6,few,TRBJ1-5,TRBD1,CASTTTGEGNQPQHF,TGTGCCAGCACCACGACAGGGGAAGGCAATCAGCCCCAGCATTTT
TRBV29-1,NA,TRBJ1-2,NA,CSLAGKMDGYTF,TGCAGCTTAGCAGGGAAGATGGATGGCTACACCTTC
TRBV20-1,NA,TRBJ2-7,NA,CSARIRVGTYEQYF,TGCAGTGCTAGGATTCGGGTAGGGACCTACGAGCAGTACTTC
TRBV10-2,NA,TRBJ2-7,TRBD1,CASVGTGTSYEQYF,TGCGCCAGCGTTGGGACAGGGACCTCCTACGAGCAGTACTTC
TRBV12-3/TRBV12-4,few,TRBJ1-5,TRBD1,CASGLTGPEAQHF,TGTGCCAGCGGACTGACAGGGCCCGAGGCCCAGCATTTT
TRBV7-9,many,TRBJ2-5,NA,CASSGDVGGWGQETQYF,TGTGCCAGCAGCGGCGATGTTGGAGGATGGGGCCAAGAGACCCAGTACTTC
TRBV15,many,TRBJ1-5,NA,CATSRDSIGRQHF,TGTGCCACCAGCAGAGATTCTATCGGGAGGCAGCATTTT
TRBV7-3,few,TRBJ1-3,NA,CASSQDGFTDTIYF,TGCGCCAGCAGCCAAGATGGGTTTACGGACACCATATATTTT
TRBV7-8,many,TRBJ2-5,TRBD1,CASSLTQGQETQYF,TGTGCCAGCAGCTTAACACAGGGGCAAGAGACCCAGTACTTC
TRBV29-1,once,TRBJ2-5,NA,CSVLIGETQYF,TGCAGCGTCCTGATCGGGGAGACCCAGTACTTC